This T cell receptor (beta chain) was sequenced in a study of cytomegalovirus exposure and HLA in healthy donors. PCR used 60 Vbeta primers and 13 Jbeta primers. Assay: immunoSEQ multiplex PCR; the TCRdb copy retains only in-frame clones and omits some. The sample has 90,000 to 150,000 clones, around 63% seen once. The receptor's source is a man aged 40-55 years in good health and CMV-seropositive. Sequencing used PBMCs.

CDR3 bases: TGTGCCAGCAGGAGACAGGGTTGGGATGGCTACACCTTC. Translating it yields CASRRQGWDGYTF. This chain connects TRBV2 to TRBJ1-2; TRBD1 agrees at 7 bases. V lost 6 bases and J lost 6; bases outside the gene matches: 7. Germline CDR1 SNHLY, CDR2 FYNNEI. The CDR3 is 13 amino acids.